This T cell receptor (beta chain) was sequenced in a study of cytotoxic CD8 clonotypes in ibrutinib-treated CLL. Background on the study: After a median of approximately 70 months, around 15 patients stayed remitted and around twelve progressed; responses had been partial in roughly 25 and complete in 2. Regarding the study as a whole: Samples were collected at differing times from sustained-remission and progressing patients. The public clonotypes identified were infrequent and showed contraction or stability on treatment.

Remarks on this clone: The antigen is unknown.

Generated by immunoSEQ multiplex PCR, the TCRdb table keeps only in-frame clones and is missing some. Of around 33,000 clones listed, over 45% are singletons. The germline V gene encodes CDR1 SGHNT and CDR2 YYREEE (reference sequence). With 0 bases removed from V and 2 bases from J, the gap between germline ends came to 9 bases. The CDR3 is 15 residues long. The rearrangement joins TRBV5-4 to TRBJ2-1; either TRBD1 or TRBD2 may supply D (5 bases each). The TCR originated in a human donor with chronic lymphocytic leukemia. Sequenced here: PBMCs, sampled before ibrutinib treatment. CDR3 sequence reads: CASSLAQGPYNEQFF. The CDR3 DNA sequence: TGTGCCAGCAGCTTGGCCCAGGGACCCTACAATGAGCAGTTCTTC.